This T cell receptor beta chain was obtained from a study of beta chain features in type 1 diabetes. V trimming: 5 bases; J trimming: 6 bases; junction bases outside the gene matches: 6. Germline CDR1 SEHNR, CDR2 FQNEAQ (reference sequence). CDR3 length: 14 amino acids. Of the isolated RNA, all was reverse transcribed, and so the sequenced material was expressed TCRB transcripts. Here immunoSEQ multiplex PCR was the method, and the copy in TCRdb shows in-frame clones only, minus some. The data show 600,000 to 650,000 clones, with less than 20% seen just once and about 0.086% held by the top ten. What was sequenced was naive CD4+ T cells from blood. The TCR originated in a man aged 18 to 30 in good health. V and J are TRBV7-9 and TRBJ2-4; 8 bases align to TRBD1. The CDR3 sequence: CASSPGQGANIQYF. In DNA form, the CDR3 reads TGTGCCAGCAGCCCCGGACAGGGCGCAAACATTCAGTACTTC.